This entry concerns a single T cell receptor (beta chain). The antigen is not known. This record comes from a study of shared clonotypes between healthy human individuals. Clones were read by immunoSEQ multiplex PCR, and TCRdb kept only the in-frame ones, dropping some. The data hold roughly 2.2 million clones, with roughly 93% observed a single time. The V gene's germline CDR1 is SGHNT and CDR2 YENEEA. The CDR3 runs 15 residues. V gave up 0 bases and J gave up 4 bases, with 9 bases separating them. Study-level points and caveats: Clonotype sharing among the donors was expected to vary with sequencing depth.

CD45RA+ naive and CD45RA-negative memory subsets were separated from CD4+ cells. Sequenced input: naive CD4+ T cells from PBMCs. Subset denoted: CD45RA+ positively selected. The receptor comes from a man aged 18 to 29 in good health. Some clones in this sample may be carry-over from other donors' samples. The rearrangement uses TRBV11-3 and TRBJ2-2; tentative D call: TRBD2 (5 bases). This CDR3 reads CASSLDSVSTGELFF. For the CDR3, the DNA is TGTGCCAGCAGCTTAGATAGCGTGAGCACCGGGGAGCTGTTTTTT.